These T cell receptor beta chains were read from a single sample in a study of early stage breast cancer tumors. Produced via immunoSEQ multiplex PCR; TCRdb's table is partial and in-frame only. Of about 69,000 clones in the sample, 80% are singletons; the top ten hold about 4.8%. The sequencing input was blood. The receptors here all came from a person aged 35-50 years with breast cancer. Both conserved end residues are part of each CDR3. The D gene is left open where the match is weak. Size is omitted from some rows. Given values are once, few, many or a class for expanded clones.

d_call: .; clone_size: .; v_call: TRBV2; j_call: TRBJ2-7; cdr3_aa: CASSELGGPTYEQYF; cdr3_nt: TGTGCCAGCAGTGAATTGGGCGGGCCAACCTACGAGCAGTACTTC
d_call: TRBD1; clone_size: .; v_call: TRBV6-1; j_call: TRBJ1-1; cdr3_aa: CASSPGQERAEAFF; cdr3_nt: TGTGCCAGCAGTCCAGGACAGGAGAGGGCTGAAGCTTTCTTT
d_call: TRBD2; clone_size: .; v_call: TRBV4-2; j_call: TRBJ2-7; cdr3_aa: CASSQETSGRAGEQYF; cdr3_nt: TGTGCCAGCAGCCAAGAGACTAGCGGGAGGGCGGGCGAGCAGTACTTC
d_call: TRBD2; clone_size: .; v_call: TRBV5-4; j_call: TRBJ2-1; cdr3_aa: CASSFSGRPGNEQFF; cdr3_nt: TGTGCCAGCAGCTTTAGCGGGAGGCCAGGGAATGAGCAGTTCTTC
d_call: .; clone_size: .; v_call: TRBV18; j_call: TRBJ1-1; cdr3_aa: CASSPLSTDMNTEAFF; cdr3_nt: TGTGCCAGCTCACCACTCTCGACAGACATGAACACTGAAGCTTTCTTT
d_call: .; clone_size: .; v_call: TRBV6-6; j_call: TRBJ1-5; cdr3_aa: CASSYSQTTQPQHF; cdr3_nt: TGTGCCAGCAGTTACTCACAAACAACGCAGCCCCAGCATTTT
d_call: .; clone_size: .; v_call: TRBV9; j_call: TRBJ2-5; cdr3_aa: CASSEVEGWEETQYF; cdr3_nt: TGTGCCAGCAGCGAGGTAGAGGGATGGGAAGAGACCCAGTACTTC
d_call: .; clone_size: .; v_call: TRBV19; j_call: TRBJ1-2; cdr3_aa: CASSMRSGPYGYTF; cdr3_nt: TGTGCCAGTAGTATGCGCTCAGGGCCCTATGGCTACACCTTC
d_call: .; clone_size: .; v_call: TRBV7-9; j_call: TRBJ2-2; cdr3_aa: CASSERQVGNTGELFF; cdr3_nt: TGTGCCAGCAGCGAGAGACAGGTTGGGAACACCGGGGAGCTGTTTTTT
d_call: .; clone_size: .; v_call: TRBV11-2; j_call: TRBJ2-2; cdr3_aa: CASTQGAVTGELFF; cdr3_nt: TGTGCCAGCACCCAAGGGGCCGTCACCGGGGAGCTGTTTTTT
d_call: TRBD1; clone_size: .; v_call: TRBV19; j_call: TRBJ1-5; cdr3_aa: CASSVDSGGGQPQHF; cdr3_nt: TGTGCCAGTAGTGTAGACTCAGGGGGCGGGCAGCCCCAGCATTTT
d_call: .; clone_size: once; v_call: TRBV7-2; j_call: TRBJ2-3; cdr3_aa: CASSKRPMRGISTDTQYF; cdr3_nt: TGTGCCAGCAGCAAGAGACCGATGAGAGGAATTAGCACAGATACGCAGTATTTT
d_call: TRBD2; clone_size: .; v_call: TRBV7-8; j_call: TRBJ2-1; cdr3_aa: CASSTTTSANNEQFF; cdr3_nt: TGTGCCAGCAGCACTACGACTAGCGCAAACAATGAGCAGTTCTTC
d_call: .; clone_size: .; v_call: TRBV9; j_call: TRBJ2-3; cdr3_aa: CASSVTGTDTQYF; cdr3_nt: TGTGCCAGCAGCGTGACCGGCACAGATACGCAGTATTTT
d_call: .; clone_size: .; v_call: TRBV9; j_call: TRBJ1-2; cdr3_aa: CASSEVGTGSYGYTF; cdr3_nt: TGTGCCAGCAGCGAGGTAGGAACAGGAAGCTATGGCTACACCTTC
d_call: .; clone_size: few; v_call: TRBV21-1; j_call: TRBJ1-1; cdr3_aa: CSQNTEAFF; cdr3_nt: TGTAGTCAGAACACTGAAGCTTTCTTT
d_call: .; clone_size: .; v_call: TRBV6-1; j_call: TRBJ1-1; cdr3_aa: CASSETRREAFF; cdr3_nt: TGTGCCAGCAGTGAAACCCGCCGAGAAGCTTTCTTT
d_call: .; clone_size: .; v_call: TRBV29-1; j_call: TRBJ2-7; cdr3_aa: CSVEIDRILYEQYF; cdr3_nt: TGCAGCGTTGAAATAGACCGGATACTCTACGAGCAGTACTTC
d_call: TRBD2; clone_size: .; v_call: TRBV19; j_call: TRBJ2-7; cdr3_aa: CASSAGTSGTRYEQYF; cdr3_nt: TGTGCCAGTAGTGCGGGGACTAGCGGGACCCGGTACGAGCAGTACTTC
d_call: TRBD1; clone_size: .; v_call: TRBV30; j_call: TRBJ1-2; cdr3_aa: CAWSPGQGIGYTF; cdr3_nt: TGTGCCTGGAGCCCCGGACAGGGCATTGGCTACACCTTC
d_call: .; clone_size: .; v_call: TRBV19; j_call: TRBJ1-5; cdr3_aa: CASRIGGQPQHF; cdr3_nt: TGTGCCAGTCGAATAGGTGGTCAGCCCCAGCATTTT
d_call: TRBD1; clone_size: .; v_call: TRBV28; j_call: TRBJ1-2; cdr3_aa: CASNSGTGTPYGYTF; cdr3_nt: TGTGCCAGCAACTCCGGGACAGGTACACCCTATGGCTACACCTTC
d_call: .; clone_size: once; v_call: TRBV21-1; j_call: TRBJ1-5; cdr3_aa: CASSKKLTGGGNQPQHF; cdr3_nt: TGTGCCAGCAGCAAGAAATTAACAGGGGGCGGCAATCAGCCCCAGCATTTT
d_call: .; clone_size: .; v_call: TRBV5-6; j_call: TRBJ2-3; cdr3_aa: CASSWDGADTQYF; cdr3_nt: TGTGCCAGCAGCTGGGACGGAGCAGATACGCAGTATTTT
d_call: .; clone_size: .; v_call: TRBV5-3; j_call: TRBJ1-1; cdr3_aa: CARSFRQTIEAFF; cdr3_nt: TGTGCCAGAAGCTTTCGACAAACTATTGAAGCTTTCTTT
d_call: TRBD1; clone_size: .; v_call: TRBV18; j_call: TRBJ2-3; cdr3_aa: CASSPITGADTQYF; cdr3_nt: TGTGCCAGCTCACCAATTACAGGGGCAGATACGCAGTATTTT
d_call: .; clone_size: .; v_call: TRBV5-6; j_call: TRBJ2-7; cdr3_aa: CASTLIGEAYEQYF; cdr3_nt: TGTGCCAGCACCTTGATAGGGGAGGCCTACGAGCAGTACTTC
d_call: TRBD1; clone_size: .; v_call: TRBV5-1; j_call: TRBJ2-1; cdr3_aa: CASSSGQGGNEQFF; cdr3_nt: TGCGCCAGCAGCTCGGGACAGGGTGGCAATGAGCAGTTCTTC
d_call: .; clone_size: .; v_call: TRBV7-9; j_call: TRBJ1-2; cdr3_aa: CASSPPGGNYGYTF; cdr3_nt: TGTGCCAGCAGCCCCCCCGGGGGCAACTATGGCTACACCTTC
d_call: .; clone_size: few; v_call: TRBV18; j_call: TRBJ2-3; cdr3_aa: CASSLASSTDTQYF; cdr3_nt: TGTGCCAGCTCACTAGCGTCTAGCACAGATACGCAGTATTTT
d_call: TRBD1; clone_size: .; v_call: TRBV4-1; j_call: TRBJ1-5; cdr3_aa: CASSQGTGEQPQHF; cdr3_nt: TGCGCCAGCAGCCAAGGGACAGGTGAACAGCCCCAGCATTTT
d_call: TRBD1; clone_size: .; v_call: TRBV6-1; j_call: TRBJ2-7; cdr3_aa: CASSVFPGQGLSEQYF; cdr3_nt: TGTGCCAGCAGTGTCTTTCCGGGACAGGGACTCTCCGAGCAGTACTTC
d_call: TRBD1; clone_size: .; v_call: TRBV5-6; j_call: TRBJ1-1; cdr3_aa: CASSLLGGGQAKIEAFF; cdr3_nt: TGTGCCAGCAGCTTACTGGGGGGGGGACAGGCAAAGATCGAAGCTTTCTTT
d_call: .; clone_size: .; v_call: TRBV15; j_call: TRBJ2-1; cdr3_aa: CATSREEAGNNEQFF; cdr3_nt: TGTGCCACCAGCAGAGAGGAAGCGGGTAACAATGAGCAGTTCTTC
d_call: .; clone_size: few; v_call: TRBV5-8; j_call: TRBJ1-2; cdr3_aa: CASSLSNYGYTF; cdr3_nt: TGTGCCAGCAGCTTGTCGAACTATGGCTACACCTTC
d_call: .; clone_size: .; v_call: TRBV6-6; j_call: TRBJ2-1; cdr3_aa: CASSPYEQLSYNEQFF; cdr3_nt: TGTGCCAGCAGTCCGTATGAACAGCTCTCCTACAATGAGCAGTTCTTC
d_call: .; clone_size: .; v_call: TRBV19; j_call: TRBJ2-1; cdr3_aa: CASSTTRSSYNEQFF; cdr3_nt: TGTGCCAGTAGTACCACTAGGAGCTCCTACAATGAGCAGTTCTTC
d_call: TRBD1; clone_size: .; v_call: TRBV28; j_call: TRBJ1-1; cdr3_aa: CASSSGQGNAEAFF; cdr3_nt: TGTGCCAGCAGTTCGGGACAGGGGAACGCTGAAGCTTTCTTT
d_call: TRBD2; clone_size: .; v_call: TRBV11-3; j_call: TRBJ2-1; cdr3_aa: CASSSGTSGSREQFF; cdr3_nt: TGTGCCAGCAGCTCCGGGACTAGCGGGAGTAGGGAGCAGTTCTTC
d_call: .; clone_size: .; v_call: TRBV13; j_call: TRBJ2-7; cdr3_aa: CASSLRYRGLYEQYF; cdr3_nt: TGTGCCAGCAGCTTACGATATAGAGGCCTCTACGAGCAGTACTTC
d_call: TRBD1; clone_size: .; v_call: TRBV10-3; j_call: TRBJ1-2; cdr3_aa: CAISERTGLVLYGYTF; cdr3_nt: TGTGCCATCAGTGAGAGGACAGGACTTGTATTGTATGGCTACACCTTC
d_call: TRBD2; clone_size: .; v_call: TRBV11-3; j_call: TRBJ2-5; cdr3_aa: CASSLELIAGGGLEETQYF; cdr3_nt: TGTGCCAGCAGCTTAGAATTGATAGCGGGAGGGGGGCTTGAGGAGACCCAGTACTTC
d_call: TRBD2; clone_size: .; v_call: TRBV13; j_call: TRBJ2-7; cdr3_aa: CASSLRTAGHTSGISYEQYF; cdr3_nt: TGTGCCAGCAGCTTAAGAACTGCTGGTCATACTAGCGGGATCTCCTACGAGCAGTACTTC
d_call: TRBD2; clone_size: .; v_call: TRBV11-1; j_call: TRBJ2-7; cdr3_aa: CASSLVRSGRTAYEQYF; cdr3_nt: TGTGCCAGCAGCTTAGTACGGAGCGGGAGGACAGCCTACGAGCAGTACTTC
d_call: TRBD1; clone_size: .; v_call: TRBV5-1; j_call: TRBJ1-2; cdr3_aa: CASSGGTGGRNGYTF; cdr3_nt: TGCGCCAGCAGCGGCGGGACAGGGGGTCGAAATGGCTACACCTTC
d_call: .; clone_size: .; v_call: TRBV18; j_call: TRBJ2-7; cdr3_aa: CASSEGAPAEPYEQYF; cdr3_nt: TGTGCCAGCTCGGAGGGGGCGCCTGCTGAACCTTACGAGCAGTACTTC
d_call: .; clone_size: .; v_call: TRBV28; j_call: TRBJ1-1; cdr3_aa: CASSPGIEAFF; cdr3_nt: TGTGCCAGCAGTCCCGGGATAGAGGCTTTCTTT
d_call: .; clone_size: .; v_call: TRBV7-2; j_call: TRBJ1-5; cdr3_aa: CASSFGQTGNQPQHF; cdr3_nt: TGTGCCAGCAGCTTCGGACAGACAGGCAATCAGCCCCAGCATTTT
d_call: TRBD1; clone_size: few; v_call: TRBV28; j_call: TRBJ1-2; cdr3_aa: CASTTGYSYGYTF; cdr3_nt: TGTGCCAGCACGACAGGGTACAGCTATGGCTACACCTTC
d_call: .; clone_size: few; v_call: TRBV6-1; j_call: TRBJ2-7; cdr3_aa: CASTGDWSEQYF; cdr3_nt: TGTGCCAGCACCGGGGACTGGAGCGAGCAGTACTTC
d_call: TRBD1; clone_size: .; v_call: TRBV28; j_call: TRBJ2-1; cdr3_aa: CASTLDRGRYNEQFF; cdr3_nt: TGTGCCAGCACGCTGGACAGGGGGCGCTACAATGAGCAGTTCTTC
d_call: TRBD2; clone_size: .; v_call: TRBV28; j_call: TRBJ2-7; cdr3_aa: CASSIAGFYEQYF; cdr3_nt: TGTGCCAGCAGTATAGCGGGATTTTACGAGCAGTACTTC
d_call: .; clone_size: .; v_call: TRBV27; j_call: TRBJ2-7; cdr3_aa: CASSPGTKSLEQYF; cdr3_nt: TGTGCCAGCAGTCCCGGGACCAAGAGTTTAGAGCAGTACTTC
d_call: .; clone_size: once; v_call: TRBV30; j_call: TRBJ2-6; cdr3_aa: CAPRVSKAGANVLTF; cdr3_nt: TGTGCCCCCAGGGTTTCAAAGGCTGGGGCCAACGTCCTGACTTTC
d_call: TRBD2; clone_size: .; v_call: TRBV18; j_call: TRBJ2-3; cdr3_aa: CASSRAGRGTDTQYF; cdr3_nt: TGTGCCAGCTCACGTGCCGGGAGGGGCACAGATACGCAGTATTTT
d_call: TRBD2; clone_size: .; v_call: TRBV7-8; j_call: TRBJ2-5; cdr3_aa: CASSRGVAHQKETQYF; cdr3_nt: TGTGCCAGCAGCCGGGGGGTAGCTCACCAAAAAGAGACCCAGTACTTC
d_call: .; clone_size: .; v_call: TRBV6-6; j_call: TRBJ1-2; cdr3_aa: CASSYSRQSNYGYTF; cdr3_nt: TGTGCCAGCAGTTACTCTCGCCAGTCTAACTATGGCTACACCTTC